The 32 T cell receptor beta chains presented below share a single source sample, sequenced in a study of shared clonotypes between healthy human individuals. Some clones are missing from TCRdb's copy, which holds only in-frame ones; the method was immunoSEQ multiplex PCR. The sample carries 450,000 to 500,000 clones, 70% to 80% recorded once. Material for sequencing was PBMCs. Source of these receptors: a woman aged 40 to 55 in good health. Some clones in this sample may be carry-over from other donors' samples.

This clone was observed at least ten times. The CDR3 DNA reads as TGTGCCACCAGCAGGAGCGGGGAAGTAGCCAAAAACATTCAGTACTTC. It is translated as CATSRSGEVAKNIQYF. This chain joins TRBV15 and TRBJ2-4, with TRBD2 identical over 7 bases. Germline lookup yields CDR1 LNHNV and CDR2 YYDKDF (reference sequence). This CDR3 region has 16 residues. V was pared by 3 bases and J by 0 bases, with 5 bases of the junction left unmatched.

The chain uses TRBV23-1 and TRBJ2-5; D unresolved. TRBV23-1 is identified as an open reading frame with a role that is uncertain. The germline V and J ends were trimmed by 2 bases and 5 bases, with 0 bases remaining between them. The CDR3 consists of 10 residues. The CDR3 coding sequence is TGCGCCAGCAGTCAAGAGACCCAGTACTTC. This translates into CASSQETQYF.

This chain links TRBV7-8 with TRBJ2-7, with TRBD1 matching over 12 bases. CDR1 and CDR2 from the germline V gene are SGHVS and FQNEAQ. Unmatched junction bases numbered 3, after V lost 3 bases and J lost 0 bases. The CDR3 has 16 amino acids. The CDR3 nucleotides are TGTGCCAGCAGCTTCGGGACAGGGGGCCCCTCCTACGAGCAGTACTTC. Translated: CASSFGTGGPSYEQYF.

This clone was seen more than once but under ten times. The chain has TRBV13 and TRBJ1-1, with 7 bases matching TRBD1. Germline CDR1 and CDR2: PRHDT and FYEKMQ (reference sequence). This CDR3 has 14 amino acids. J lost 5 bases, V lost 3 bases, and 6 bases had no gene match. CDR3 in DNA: TGTGCCAGCAGCTTTTACAGGGGTGGAACTGAAGCTTTCTTT. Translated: CASSFYRGGTEAFF.

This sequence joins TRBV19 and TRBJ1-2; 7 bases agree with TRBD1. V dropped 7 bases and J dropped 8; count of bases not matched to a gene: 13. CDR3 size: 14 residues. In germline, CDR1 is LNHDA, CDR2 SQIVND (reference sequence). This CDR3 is CASKTDRAFYGYTF. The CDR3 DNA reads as TGTGCCAGTAAAACCGACAGGGCGTTCTACGGCTACACCTTC.

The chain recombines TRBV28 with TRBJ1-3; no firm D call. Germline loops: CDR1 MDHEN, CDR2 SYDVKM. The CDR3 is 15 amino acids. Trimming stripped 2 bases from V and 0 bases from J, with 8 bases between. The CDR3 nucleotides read TGTGCCAGCAGTTTAGTCCGAAGCTCTGGAAACACCATATATTTT. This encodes CASSLVRSSGNTIYF.

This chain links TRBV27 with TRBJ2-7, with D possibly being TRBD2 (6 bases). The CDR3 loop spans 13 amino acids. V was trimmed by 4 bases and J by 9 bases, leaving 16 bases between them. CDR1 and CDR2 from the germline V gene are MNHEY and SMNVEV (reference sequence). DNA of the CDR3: TGTGCCAGCAGTTACGATCGGGACTTATGGCAGTACTTC. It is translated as CASSYDRDLWQYF.

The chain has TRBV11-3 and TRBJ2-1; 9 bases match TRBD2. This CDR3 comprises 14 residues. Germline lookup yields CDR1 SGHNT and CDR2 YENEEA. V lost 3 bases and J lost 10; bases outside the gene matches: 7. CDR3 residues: CASSLAGGIGEQFF. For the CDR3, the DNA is TGTGCCAGCAGCTTGGCGGGAGGGATAGGGGAGCAGTTCTTC.

The CDR3 nucleotides are TGTGCCACCGGGACTAGGAGCGCAGATACGCAGTATTTT. Translating it yields CATGTRSADTQYF. The genes are TRBV7-8 and TRBJ2-3; TRBD2 agrees at 8 bases. Trimming cost V 10 bases and J 4 bases; bases outside gene matches: 7. The V gene's germline CDR1 is SGHVS and CDR2 FQNEAQ. This CDR3 contains 13 residues.

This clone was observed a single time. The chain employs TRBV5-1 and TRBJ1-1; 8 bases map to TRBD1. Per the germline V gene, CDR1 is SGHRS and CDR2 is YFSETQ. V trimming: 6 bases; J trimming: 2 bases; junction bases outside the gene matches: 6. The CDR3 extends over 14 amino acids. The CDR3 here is CASNRDRGNTEAFF. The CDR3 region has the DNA TGCGCCAGCAACCGTGACAGGGGAAACACTGAAGCTTTCTTT.

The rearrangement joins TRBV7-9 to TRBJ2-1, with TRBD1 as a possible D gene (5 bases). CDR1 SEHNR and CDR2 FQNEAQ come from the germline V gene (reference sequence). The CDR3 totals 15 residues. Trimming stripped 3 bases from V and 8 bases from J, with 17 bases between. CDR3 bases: TGTGCCAGCAGCTTTCCCCAGAAGGGGTTCGATGAGCAGTTCTTC. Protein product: CASSFPQKGFDEQFF.

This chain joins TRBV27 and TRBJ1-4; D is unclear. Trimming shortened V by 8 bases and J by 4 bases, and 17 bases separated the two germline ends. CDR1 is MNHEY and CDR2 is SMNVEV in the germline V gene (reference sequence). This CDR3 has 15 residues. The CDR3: CASPPGGRDNEKLFF. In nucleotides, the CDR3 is TGTGCCAGCCCCCCCGGTGGCAGAGATAATGAAAAACTGTTTTTT.

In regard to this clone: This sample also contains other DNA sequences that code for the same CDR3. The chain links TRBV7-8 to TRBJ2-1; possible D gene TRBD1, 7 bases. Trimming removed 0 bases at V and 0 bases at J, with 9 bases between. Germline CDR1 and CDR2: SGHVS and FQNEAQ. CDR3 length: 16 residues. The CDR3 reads CASSLAQGGSYNEQFF. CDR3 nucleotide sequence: TGTGCCAGCAGCTTAGCCCAGGGGGGCTCCTACAATGAGCAGTTCTTC. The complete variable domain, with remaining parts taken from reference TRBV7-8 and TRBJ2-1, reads GAGVSQSPRYKVAKRGQDVALRCDPISGHVSLFWYQQALGQGPEFLTYFQNEAQLDKSGLPSDRFFAERPEGSVSTLKIQRTQQEDSAVYLCASSLAQGGSYNEQFFGPGTRLTVL.

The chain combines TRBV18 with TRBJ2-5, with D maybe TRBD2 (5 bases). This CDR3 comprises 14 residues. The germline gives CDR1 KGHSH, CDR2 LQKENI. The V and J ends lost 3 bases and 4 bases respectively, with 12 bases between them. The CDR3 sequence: CASSPLSGGETQYF. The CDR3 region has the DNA TGTGCCAGCTCACCCCTTAGTGGAGGAGAGACCCAGTACTTC.

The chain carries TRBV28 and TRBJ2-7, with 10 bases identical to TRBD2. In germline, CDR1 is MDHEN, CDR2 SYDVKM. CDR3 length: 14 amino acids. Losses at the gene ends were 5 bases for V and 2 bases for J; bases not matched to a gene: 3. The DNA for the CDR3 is TGTGCCAGCAGTCGACTAGCGGGCACCTACGAGCAGTACTTC. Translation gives CASSRLAGTYEQYF.

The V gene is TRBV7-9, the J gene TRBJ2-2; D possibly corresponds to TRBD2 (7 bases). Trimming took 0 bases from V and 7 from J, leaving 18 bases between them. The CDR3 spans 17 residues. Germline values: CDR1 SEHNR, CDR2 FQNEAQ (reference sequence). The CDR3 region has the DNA TGTGCCAGCAGCTTAGCGCTATCCGGGGGGCGAAGCGGGGAGCTGTTTTTT. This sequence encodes CASSLALSGGRSGELFF. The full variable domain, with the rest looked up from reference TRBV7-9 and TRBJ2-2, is DTGVSQNPRHKITKRGQNVTFRCDPISEHNRLYWYRQTLGQGPEFLTYFQNEAQLEKSRLLSDRFSAERPKGSFSTLEIQRTEQGDSAMYLCASSLALSGGRSGELFFGEGSRLTVL.

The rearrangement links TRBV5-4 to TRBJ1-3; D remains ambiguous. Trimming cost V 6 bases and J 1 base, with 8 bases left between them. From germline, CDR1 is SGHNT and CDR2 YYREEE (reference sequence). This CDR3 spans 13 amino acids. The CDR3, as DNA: TGTGCCAGCAAGCGGGGTTCTGGAAACACCATATATTTT. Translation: CASKRGSGNTIYF.

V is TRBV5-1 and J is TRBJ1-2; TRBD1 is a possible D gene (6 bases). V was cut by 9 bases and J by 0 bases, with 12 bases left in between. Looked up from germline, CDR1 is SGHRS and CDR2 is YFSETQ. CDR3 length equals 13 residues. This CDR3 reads CATRDTSNYGYTF. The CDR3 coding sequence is TGCGCCACCCGGGACACCTCTAACTATGGCTACACCTTC. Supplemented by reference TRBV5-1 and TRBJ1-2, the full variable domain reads KAGVTQTPRYLIKTRGQQVTLSCSPISGHRSVSWYQQTPGQGLQFLFEYFSETQRNKGNFPGRFSGRQFSNSRSEMNVSTLELGDSALYLCATRDTSNYGYTFGSGTRLTVV.

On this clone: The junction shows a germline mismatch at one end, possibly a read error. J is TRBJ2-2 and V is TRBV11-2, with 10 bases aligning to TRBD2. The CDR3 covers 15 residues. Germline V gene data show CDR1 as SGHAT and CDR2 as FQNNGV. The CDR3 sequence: CASRLAGGSTGELFF. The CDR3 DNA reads TGTGCCAGCAGGTTAGCGGGAGGAAGCACCGGGGAGCTGTTTTTT.

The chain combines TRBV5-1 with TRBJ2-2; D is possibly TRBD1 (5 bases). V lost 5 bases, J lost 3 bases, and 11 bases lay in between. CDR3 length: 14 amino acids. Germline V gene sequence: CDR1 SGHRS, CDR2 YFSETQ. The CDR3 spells CASSPDRYTGELFF. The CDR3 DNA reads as TGCGCCAGCAGTCCCGACAGATACACCGGGGAGCTGTTTTTT.

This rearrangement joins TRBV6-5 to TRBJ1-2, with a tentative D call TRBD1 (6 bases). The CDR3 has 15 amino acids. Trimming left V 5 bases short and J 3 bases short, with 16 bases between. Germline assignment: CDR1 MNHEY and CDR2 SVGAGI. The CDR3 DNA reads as TGTGCCAGCAGTCCAAGCCCCACAGGGCACTATGGCTACACCTTC. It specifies CASSPSPTGHYGYTF.

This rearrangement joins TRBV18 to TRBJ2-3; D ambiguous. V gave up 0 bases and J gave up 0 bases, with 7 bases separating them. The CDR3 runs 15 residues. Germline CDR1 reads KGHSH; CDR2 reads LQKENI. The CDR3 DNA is TGTGCCAGCTCACCACCGGGTTCTAGCACAGATACGCAGTATTTT. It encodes CASSPPGSSTDTQYF. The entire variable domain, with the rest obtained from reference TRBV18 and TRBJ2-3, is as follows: NAGVMQNPRHLVRRRGQEARLRCSPMKGHSHVYWYRQLPEEGLKFMVYLQKENIIDESGMPKERFSAEFPKEGPSILRIQQVVRGDSAAYFCASSPPGSSTDTQYFGPGTRLTVL.

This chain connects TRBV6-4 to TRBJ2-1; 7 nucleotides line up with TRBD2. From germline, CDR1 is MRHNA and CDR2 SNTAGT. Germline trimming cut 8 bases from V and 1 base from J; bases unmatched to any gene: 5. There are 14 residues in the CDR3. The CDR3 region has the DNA TGTGCCAGCTCTGCGGGAGAGTCCTACAATGAGCAGTTCTTC. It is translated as CASSAGESYNEQFF.

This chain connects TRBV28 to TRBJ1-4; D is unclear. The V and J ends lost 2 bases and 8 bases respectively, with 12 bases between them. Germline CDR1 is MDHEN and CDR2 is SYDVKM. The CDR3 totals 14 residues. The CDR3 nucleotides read TGTGCCAGCAGTTTAGTCGGAGTCAGGGAAAAACTGTTTTTT. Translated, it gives CASSLVGVREKLFF.

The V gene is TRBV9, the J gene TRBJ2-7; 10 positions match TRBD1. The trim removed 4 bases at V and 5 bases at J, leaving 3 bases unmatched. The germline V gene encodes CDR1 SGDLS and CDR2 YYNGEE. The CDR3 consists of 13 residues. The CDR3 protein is CASSPGQGNEQYF. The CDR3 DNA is TGTGCCAGCAGCCCGGGACAGGGGAACGAGCAGTACTTC.

CDR3 sequence reads: CASSPGNTIYF. CDR3 sequence (DNA): TGTGCCAGCAGCCCTGGAAACACCATATATTTT. The chain has TRBV14 and TRBJ1-3; D call uncertain. CDR1 is SGHDN and CDR2 is FVKESK in the germline V gene. This CDR3 is 11 amino acids long. The ends were cut back, 4 bases at V and 2 bases at J, with 0 bases in the middle.

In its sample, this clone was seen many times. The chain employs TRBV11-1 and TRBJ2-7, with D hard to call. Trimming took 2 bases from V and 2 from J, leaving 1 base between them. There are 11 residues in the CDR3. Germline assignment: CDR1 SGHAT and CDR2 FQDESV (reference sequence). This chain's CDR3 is CASSLTYEQYF. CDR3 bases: TGTGCCAGCAGCTTAACCTACGAGCAGTACTTC.

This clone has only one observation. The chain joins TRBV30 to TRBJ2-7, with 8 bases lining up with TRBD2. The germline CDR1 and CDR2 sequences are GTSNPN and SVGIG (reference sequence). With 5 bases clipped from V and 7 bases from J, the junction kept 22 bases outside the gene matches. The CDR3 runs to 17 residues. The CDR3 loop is CAWRGGLGGTLPGEQYF. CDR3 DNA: TGTGCCTGGCGCGGGGGGTTAGGGGGAACCCTACCGGGGGAGCAGTACTTC.

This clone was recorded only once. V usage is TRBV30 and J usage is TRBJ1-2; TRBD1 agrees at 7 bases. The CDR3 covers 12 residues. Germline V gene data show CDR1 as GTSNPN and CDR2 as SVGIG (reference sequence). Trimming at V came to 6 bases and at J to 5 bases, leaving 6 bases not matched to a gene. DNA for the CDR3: TGTGCCTGTTTGACAGGGAGGTATGGCTACACCTTC. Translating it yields CACLTGRYGYTF.

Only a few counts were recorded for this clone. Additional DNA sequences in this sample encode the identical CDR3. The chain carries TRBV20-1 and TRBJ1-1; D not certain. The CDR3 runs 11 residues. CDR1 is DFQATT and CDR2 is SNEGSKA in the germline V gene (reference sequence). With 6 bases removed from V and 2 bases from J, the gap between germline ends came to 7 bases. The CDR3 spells CSARLNTEAFF. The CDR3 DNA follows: TGCAGTGCGCGGCTTAACACTGAAGCTTTCTTT.

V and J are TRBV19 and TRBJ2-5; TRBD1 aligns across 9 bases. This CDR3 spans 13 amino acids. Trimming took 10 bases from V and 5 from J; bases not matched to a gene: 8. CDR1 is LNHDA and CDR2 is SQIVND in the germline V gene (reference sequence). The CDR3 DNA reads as TGTGCCAATGGACAGGGGTTGGGGGAGACCCAGTACTTC. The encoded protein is CANGQGLGETQYF.

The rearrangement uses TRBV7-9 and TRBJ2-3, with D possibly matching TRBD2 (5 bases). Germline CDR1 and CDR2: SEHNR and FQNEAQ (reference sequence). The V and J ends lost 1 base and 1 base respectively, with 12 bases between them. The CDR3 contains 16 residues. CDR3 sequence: CASSLDRLAGTDTQYF. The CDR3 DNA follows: TGTGCCAGCAGCTTAGATCGGCTAGCTGGCACAGATACGCAGTATTTT.